These 29 T cell receptor beta chains came from one sample sequenced in a study of human T cells and chemical hapten exposure. TCRdb ran MiXCR on the RACE reads and lists one entry per CDR3 protein. This sample carries around 150,000 distinct CDR3 sequences, around 13% of them seen once, and the ten largest clones take 1.7%. This sample's time point: patch test 1, 2 weeks after DPC sensitization. The treatment was: therapeutic diphenylcyclopropenone sensitization with weekly scalp DPC. The material sequenced was whole blood, taken in connection with sensitization to the hapten diphenylcyclopropenone (DPC). The source of these receptors is a woman younger than 45 with alopecia areata. Some clones in this sample may be carry-over from other donors' samples.

The chain uses TRBV5-1 and TRBJ2-3; TRBD2 aligns across 9 bases. J gave up 0 bases and V 2 bases, and 4 bases lay outside the gene matches. The germline V gene encodes CDR1 SGHRS and CDR2 YFSETQ. The CDR3 contains 16 residues. This CDR3 reads CASSFTTSGSTDTQYF. CDR3 sequence (DNA): TGCGCCAGCAGCTTTACGACTAGCGGAAGCACAGATACGCAGTATTTT.

The sample holds many counts of this clonotype. The chain combines TRBV24-1 with TRBJ2-2; 9 bases map to TRBD1. V lost 3 bases, J lost 4 bases, and 5 bases stayed unmatched. Looked up from germline, CDR1 is KGHDR and CDR2 is SFDVKD. The CDR3 contains 16 residues. The CDR3 protein is CATSDQDRGFTGELFF. The CDR3 nucleotides read TGTGCCACCAGTGATCAGGACAGGGGATTCACCGGGGAGCTGTTTTTT.

This clonotype has a handful of counts. J is TRBJ1-4 and V is TRBV6-6; 12 nucleotides align to TRBD1. The CDR3 is 16 residues long. Losses at the gene ends were 4 bases for V and 16 bases for J; bases not matched to a gene: 16. Germline assignment: CDR1 MNHNY and CDR2 SVGAGI (reference sequence). The CDR3: CASSSTSGTGGTQWFF. The DNA for the CDR3 is TGTGCCAGCAGTTCTACGTCCGGGACAGGGGGCACTCAATGGTTTTTT.

This clonotype showed up just a few times. The J gene is TRBJ2-2, the V gene TRBV2; no definite D call. Germline V CDR1 and CDR2: SNHLY, FYNNEI. Trimming cost V 7 bases and J 1 base, with 7 bases left between them. The CDR3 has 13 residues. The DNA for the CDR3 is TGTGCCAGCAACCAGCGGAACACCGGGGAGCTGTTTTTT. Residues: CASNQRNTGELFF.

This clonotype has at least ten counts. V and J are TRBV6-1 and TRBJ1-6; D ambiguous. CDR3 length: 16 amino acids. Germline CDR1 reads MNHNS; CDR2 reads SASEGT. With 1 base removed from V and 11 bases from J, the gap between germline ends came to 18 bases. Written as DNA, the CDR3 is TGTGCCAGCAGTGAAGATAGGATTTATTATGGGGCACCCCTCCACTTT. Translated: CASSEDRIYYGAPLHF.

This clonotype was seen ten or more times. The chain carries TRBV7-2 and TRBJ2-1; 7 bases line up with TRBD2. The germline V gene has CDR1 SGHTA and CDR2 FQGNSA. Germline trimming cut 3 bases from V and 0 bases from J; bases unmatched to any gene: 8. This CDR3 spans 17 amino acids. The CDR3 is CASSFAASGGSYNEQFF. The CDR3 DNA sequence: TGTGCCAGCAGCTTCGCTGCTAGCGGAGGCTCCTACAATGAGCAGTTCTTC.

The V call is TRBV11-2, the J call TRBJ2-2; 8 nucleotides align to TRBD2. J gave up 0 bases and V 1 base, and 4 bases lay outside the gene matches. Germline V CDR1 and CDR2: SGHAT, FQNNGV. The CDR3 extends over 17 amino acids. CDR3: CASSLARAGANTGELFF. The CDR3, as DNA: TGTGCCAGCAGCTTAGCGCGAGCGGGGGCGAACACCGGGGAGCTGTTTTTT. The whole variable domain, filled in from reference TRBV11-2 and TRBJ2-2, reads EAGVAQSPRYKIIEKRQSVAFWCNPISGHATLYWYQQILGQGPKLLIQFQNNGVVDDSQLPKDRFSAERLKGVDSTLKIQPAKLEDSAVYLCASSLARAGANTGELFFGEGSRLTVL.

This clonotype has ten or more counts. This chain uses TRBV7-2 with TRBJ2-1; TRBD2 agrees at 12 bases. V shed 1 base, J shed 6 bases, and the junction held 4 bases outside the gene matches. The CDR3 extends over 16 amino acids. Per the germline V gene, CDR1 is SGHTA and CDR2 is FQGNSA. CDR3 DNA: TGTGCCAGCAGCTTAGAAGGGACTAGCGGGCGCAATGAGCAGTTCTTC. Translated: CASSLEGTSGRNEQFF. Filled out from reference TRBV7-2 and TRBJ2-1, the complete variable domain reads GAGVSQSPSNKVTEKGKDVELRCDPISGHTALYWYRQSLGQGLEFLIYFQGNSAPDKSGLPSDRFSAERTGGSVSTLTIQRTQQEDSAVYLCASSLEGTSGRNEQFFGPGTRLTVL.

This clonotype was detected ten times or more. The rearrangement uses TRBV10-3 and TRBJ1-6, with 8 bases identical to TRBD1. Trimming cost V 4 bases and J 8 bases; bases outside gene matches: 7. This CDR3 spans 15 amino acids. Germline CDR1 ENHRY, CDR2 SYGVKD. The chain's CDR3 is CAISAGQGRDSPLHF. CDR3 sequence (DNA): TGTGCCATCAGTGCTGGACAGGGCAGGGATTCACCCCTCCACTTT.

V usage is TRBV9 and J usage is TRBJ2-3; D is perhaps TRBD1 (7 bases). Trimming cost V 1 base and J 3 bases, with 12 bases left between them. Per germline, CDR1 SGDLS and CDR2 YYNGEE. CDR3 length equals 15 residues. The CDR3 DNA reads as TGTGCCAGCAGCGTAAGGGCAGGGGGGACAGATACGCAGTATTTT. Its translation is CASSVRAGGTDTQYF.

V usage is TRBV4-3 and J usage is TRBJ2-3, with 7 bases fitting TRBD2. The germline V gene has CDR1 LGHNA and CDR2 YSLEER. This CDR3 is 15 amino acids long. V was pared by 3 bases and J by 2 bases, with 5 bases of the junction left unmatched. Written as DNA, the CDR3 is TGCGCCAGCAGCCAGTCACTAGCGAACACAGATACGCAGTATTTT. Protein product: CASSQSLANTDTQYF.

Only a few counts were recorded for this clonotype. The chain couples TRBV11-2 to TRBJ2-1; the D is unclear. In germline, CDR1 is SGHAT, CDR2 FQNNGV. Trimming pared 2 bases from V and 0 bases from J, leaving 8 bases between. The CDR3 contains 15 residues. CDR3 in DNA: TGTGCCAGCAGCTTAAGGCCCTCCTCCTACAATGAGCAGTTCTTC. Amino acid sequence: CASSLRPSSYNEQFF.

This clonotype was counted a few times. CDR3 protein: CASSSLSDRGWIPDTQYF. In nucleotides, the CDR3 is TGTGCCAGCAGCTCGTTGTCGGACAGGGGTTGGATACCAGATACGCAGTATTTT. This sequence joins TRBV11-2 and TRBJ2-3, with 9 bases that match TRBD1. With V trimmed by 4 bases and J by 4 bases, 15 bases remained unmatched. The germline V gene encodes CDR1 SGHAT and CDR2 FQNNGV. CDR3 length: 18 amino acids.

The V call is TRBV18, the J call TRBJ1-1, with a tentative D call TRBD1 (6 bases). CDR1 and CDR2 (germline): KGHSH, LQKENI. V was pared by 3 bases and J by 1 base, with 12 bases between. CDR3 length: 15 amino acids. CDR3 coding DNA: TGTGCCAGCTCACCGTTGGCAGGGGAGAACACTGAAGCTTTCTTT. Protein product: CASSPLAGENTEAFF.

The chain combines TRBV7-8 with TRBJ1-6; TRBD1 aligns across 7 bases. Trimming removed 4 bases from V and 9 bases from J; junction bases left unmatched: 3. The CDR3 is made up of 13 amino acids. Per the germline V gene, CDR1 is SGHVS and CDR2 is FQNEAQ. The CDR3 spells CASSSDRASPLHF. CDR3 bases: TGTGCCAGCAGCTCAGACAGGGCTTCACCCCTCCACTTT.

The chain uses TRBV6-2 or TRBV6-3 and TRBJ2-3; D possibly corresponds to TRBD2 (5 bases). With 7 bases removed from V and 0 bases from J, the gap between germline ends came to 11 bases. The CDR3 is 14 amino acids. In germline, CDR1 is MNHEY, CDR2 SVGEGT. DNA of the CDR3: TGTGCCAGCAACAGCGGAACTAGCACAGATACGCAGTATTTT. Its protein is CASNSGTSTDTQYF.

The rearrangement uses TRBV29-1 and TRBJ1-2; D call uncertain. CDR3 length: 11 amino acids. V shed 4 bases and J shed 4 bases, with 7 bases lying between them. The V gene's germline CDR1 is SQVTM and CDR2 ANQGSEA. The CDR3 DNA reads TGCAGCGTTGCTAGTACCTATGGCTACACCTTC. Its translation is CSVASTYGYTF.

J is TRBJ1-6 and V is TRBV2, with no clear D. The V and J ends lost 8 bases and 5 bases respectively, with 16 bases between them. The germline gives CDR1 SNHLY, CDR2 FYNNEI. This CDR3 spans 15 amino acids. The CDR3 sequence is CASLRPLSDNSPLHF. CDR3 nucleotide sequence: TGTGCCAGCCTTCGACCCCTCAGCGATAATTCACCCCTCCACTTT.

The chain has TRBV5-5 and TRBJ2-7; 7 nucleotides agree with TRBD1. V shed 2 bases, J shed 2 bases, and the junction held 7 bases outside the gene matches. CDR1 is SGHKS, CDR2 YYEKEE, per germline (reference sequence). The CDR3 covers 15 residues. The chain's CDR3 is CASSLGNRGTYEQYF. The CDR3 DNA sequence: TGTGCCAGCAGCTTAGGGAACAGGGGCACCTACGAGCAGTACTTC.

The sample holds a few counts of this clonotype. The chain couples TRBV7-2 to TRBJ2-3, with D tentatively TRBD2 (5 bases). The CDR3 is made up of 13 amino acids. Germline V gene lookup returns CDR1 SGHTA and CDR2 FQGNSA. V was shortened by 4 bases and J by 2 bases, with 7 bases between the two germline ends. DNA for the CDR3: TGTGCCAGCAGCTCCGGGGTCACAGATACGCAGTATTTT. It is translated as CASSSGVTDTQYF. The full variable domain, in which reference TRBV7-2 and TRBJ2-3 provide the parts outside the CDR3, is GAGVSQSPSNKVTEKGKDVELRCDPISGHTALYWYRQSLGQGLEFLIYFQGNSAPDKSGLPSDRFSAERTGGSVSTLTIQRTQQEDSAVYLCASSSGVTDTQYFGPGTRLTVL.

This sequence joins TRBV6-1 and TRBJ2-5; TRBD2 matches 10 bases. V was pared by 6 bases and J by 0 bases, with 4 bases of the junction left unmatched. The germline V gene has CDR1 MNHNS and CDR2 SASEGT. The CDR3 runs 15 residues. The CDR3 here is CASSISGGYQETQYF. In nucleotides, the CDR3 is TGTGCCAGCAGCATTAGCGGGGGGTACCAAGAGACCCAGTACTTC.

The sample holds many counts of this clonotype. The rearrangement links TRBV18 to TRBJ2-7; D gene uncertain. Deletions cut 3 bases from V and 1 base from J, with 10 bases between. Per the germline V gene, CDR1 is KGHSH and CDR2 is LQKENI. The CDR3 has 14 residues. The CDR3 loop reads CASSPLGGSYEQYF. DNA for the CDR3: TGTGCCAGCTCACCGTTGGGTGGGTCCTACGAGCAGTACTTC.

The table lists this clonotype with a few counts. The V and J genes are TRBV6-2 or TRBV6-3 and TRBJ2-5; D uncertain. The CDR3 length is 13 residues. Trimming removed 6 bases from V and 4 bases from J, with 12 bases in between. The germline CDR1 and CDR2 sequences are MNHEY and SVGEGT. CDR3 loop: CASRTGLRETQYF. CDR3 in DNA: TGTGCCAGCAGAACCGGTCTGCGAGAGACCCAGTACTTC.

The rearrangement joins TRBV28 to TRBJ2-1; D possibly uses TRBD1 or TRBD2 (8 bases each). V shed 5 bases and J shed 2 bases, with 25 bases lying between them. Germline V CDR1 and CDR2: MDHEN, SYDVKM. CDR3 size: 19 residues. CDR3 nucleotides: TGTGCCAGCAGTCCCCAGGGGGCGGGGGGCCATCGCCCCTACAATGAGCAGTTCTTC. Translating it yields CASSPQGAGGHRPYNEQFF.

V is TRBV28 and J is TRBJ1-2; 7 bases line up with TRBD1. Per germline, CDR1 MDHEN and CDR2 SYDVKM. The CDR3 length is 13 residues. V was clipped by 9 bases and J by 6 bases; unmatched bases: 10. The CDR3 coding sequence is TGTGCCAGTATCGACAGGGACGTGCATGGCTACACCTTC. Protein product: CASIDRDVHGYTF.

DNA of the CDR3: TGTGCCAGCAGCTTTCGAGGTCCAGATACGCAGTATTTT. Its translation is CASSFRGPDTQYF. The chain employs TRBV7-6 and TRBJ2-3; D is undetermined. CDR3 size: 13 residues. Germline V gene lookup returns CDR1 SGHVS and CDR2 FNYEAQ. The V and J ends lost 3 bases and 4 bases respectively, with 8 bases between them.

In its sample, this clonotype was seen a few times. The chain is built from TRBV2 and TRBJ2-3; D may be TRBD1 (6 bases). Germline loops: CDR1 SNHLY, CDR2 FYNNEI. This CDR3 region has 12 residues. V shed 6 bases and J shed 7 bases, with 11 bases lying between them. The CDR3 reads CASREQGYTQYF. CDR3 nucleotides: TGTGCCAGCAGGGAACAGGGATATACGCAGTATTTT.

This clonotype was detected a few times. The chain couples TRBV7-9 to TRBJ2-1; D call uncertain. Germline CDR1 reads SEHNR; CDR2 reads FQNEAQ (reference sequence). The V end lost 11 bases, the J end lost 5 bases, and 7 bases lay between the germline ends. CDR3 size: 10 residues. CDR3 DNA: TGTGCCCCCATAGACAATGAGCAGTTCTTC. It encodes CAPIDNEQFF.

The chain joins TRBV27 to TRBJ1-2, with 12 bases that match TRBD1. The CDR3 has 15 residues. Germline V gene lookup returns CDR1 MNHEY and CDR2 SMNVEV (reference sequence). The J segment lost 8 bases and the V segment lost 4 bases, leaving 8 bases of the junction unmatched. DNA of the CDR3: TGTGCCAGCAGTTGGGGACAGGGGGCAGGGGCGGGCTACACCTTC. Amino acids: CASSWGQGAGAGYTF.